This is a list of T cell receptor beta chains from one sample in a study of cytomegalovirus exposure and HLA in healthy donors. TCRdb keeps only in-frame clones here, not all; method: immunoSEQ multiplex PCR. Of under 130,000 clones detected, less than 75% appear once; the ten largest clones hold 11%. The sample taken for sequencing was PBMCs. The receptors come from a man aged 40-49 years in good health and CMV-seropositive. The CDR3 runs from the conserved cysteine through the conserved F or W. A D gene is named only where the DNA matches it firmly. The listing skips clone size in some rows; elsewhere it reads once, few, many or a size class.

V,D,size,J,CDR3,DNA
TRBV7-9,NA,NA,TRBJ1-4,CASKRQELNEKLFF,TGTGCCAGCAAAAGACAGGAACTAAATGAAAAACTGTTTTTT
TRBV10-2,TRBD1,NA,TRBJ1-3,CASWGQTNSGNTIYF,TGCGCCAGCTGGGGACAGACCAACTCTGGAAACACCATATATTTT
TRBV7-9,NA,few,TRBJ1-5,CASSFGGQPQHF,TGTGCCAGCAGCTTCGGGGGGCAGCCCCAGCATTTT
TRBV7-2,TRBD1,NA,TRBJ2-7,CASSSGTGLAEQYF,TGTGCCAGCAGTTCCGGGACAGGGTTAGCCGAGCAGTACTTC
TRBV5-1,TRBD1,NA,TRBJ1-2,CASRSNRGDYGYTF,TGCGCCAGCAGGAGTAACAGGGGAGACTATGGCTACACCTTC
TRBV5-6,NA,NA,TRBJ1-3,CASSPPGGNTIYF,TGTGCCAGCAGCCCGCCGGGTGGAAACACCATATATTTT
TRBV29-1,TRBD1,NA,TRBJ1-1,CSVGQGTGSGEAFF,TGCAGCGTGGGACAGGGGACTGGATCGGGTGAAGCTTTCTTT
TRBV6-1,NA,few,TRBJ2-7,CASSEALGRLQEYF,TGTGCCAGCAGTGAAGCTCTGGGGCGCCTGCAGGAGTACTTC
TRBV6-4,NA,NA,TRBJ2-1,CASSDSPSPGEQFF,TGTGCCAGCAGTGACTCCCCGTCCCCGGGGGAGCAGTTCTTC
TRBV9,NA,NA,TRBJ2-3,CASSVGDSMDTQYF,TGTGCCAGCAGCGTAGGTGATAGCATGGATACGCAGTATTTT
TRBV5-4,TRBD1,NA,TRBJ1-1,CASSATGGWTEAFF,TGTGCCAGCAGCGCGACAGGGGGTTGGACTGAAGCTTTCTTT
TRBV20-1,NA,NA,TRBJ2-5,CSARRETQYF,TGCAGTGCTAGGAGGGAGACCCAGTACTTC
TRBV27,TRBD1,few,TRBJ2-7,CASSFGQGTYEQYF,TGTGCCAGCAGTTTTGGACAGGGGACCTACGAGCAGTACTTC
TRBV4-3,TRBD2,NA,TRBJ2-7,CASSQDGAGVSEQYF,TGCGCCAGCAGCCAAGACGGAGCGGGAGTCAGCGAGCAGTACTTC
TRBV9,NA,few,TRBJ2-1,CASSVLQLNEQFF,TGTGCCAGCAGCGTGCTCCAACTCAATGAGCAGTTCTTC
TRBV9,TRBD2,NA,TRBJ2-7,CASSVVAGSDEQYF,TGTGCCAGCAGCGTAGTAGCGGGTAGCGACGAGCAGTACTTC
TRBV5-4,NA,NA,TRBJ1-1,CASSFGQFEAFF,TGTGCCAGCAGCTTTGGACAGTTTGAAGCTTTCTTT
TRBV2,TRBD2,once,TRBJ2-5,CASSETSGQETQYF,TGTGCCAGCAGTGAGACTAGCGGCCAAGAGACCCAGTACTTC
TRBV28,TRBD1,NA,TRBJ1-1,CASSSGQGDTEAFF,TGTGCCAGCAGTTCGGGACAGGGAGACACTGAAGCTTTCTTT
TRBV7-3,NA,NA,TRBJ2-3,CASSSSTDTQYF,TGTGCCAGCAGCTCAAGCACAGATACGCAGTATTTT
TRBV7-8,TRBD1,NA,TRBJ1-5,CASSPRGTGSQPQHF,TGTGCCAGCAGCCCCCGTGGGACAGGGAGCCAGCCCCAGCATTTT
TRBV2,TRBD2,NA,TRBJ2-7,CASRLTSGYEQYF,TGTGCCAGCAGATTGACTAGCGGATACGAGCAGTACTTC
TRBV6-6,NA,NA,TRBJ1-1,CASSSGGKVEAFF,TGTGCCAGCAGTTCCGGGGGGAAGGTTGAAGCTTTCTTT
TRBV23-1,TRBD1,NA,TRBJ1-2,CASSPSDRVSNYGYTF,TGCGCCAGCAGTCCCTCGGACAGGGTTTCTAACTATGGCTACACCTTC
TRBV6-9,TRBD1,NA,TRBJ2-7,CASSSDRDSYEQYF,TGTGCCAGCAGTTCCGACAGGGACTCCTACGAGCAGTACTTC
TRBV5-1,NA,NA,TRBJ1-5,CASSLDHSSNQPQHF,TGCGCCAGCAGCTTGGACCACAGCAGCAATCAGCCCCAGCATTTT
TRBV19,NA,NA,TRBJ2-7,CASSMEVAGGSYEQYF,TGTGCCAGTAGTATGGAGGTTGCCGGCGGCTCCTACGAGCAGTACTTC
TRBV20-1,NA,NA,TRBJ2-5,CSPRLQETQYF,TGCAGTCCGCGGCTACAAGAGACCCAGTACTTC
TRBV10-1,TRBD1,NA,TRBJ2-4,CASSPFRGRGDIQYF,TGCGCCAGCAGTCCGTTCAGGGGGCGAGGAGACATTCAGTACTTC
TRBV25-1,NA,NA,TRBJ1-2,CASSEAYQGRMEGYTF,TGTGCCAGCAGTGAAGCATACCAGGGCAGAATGGAGGGCTACACCTTC
TRBV6-5,TRBD1,once,TRBJ2-5,CASTTGQGETQYF,TGTGCCAGCACCACCGGACAGGGAGAGACCCAGTACTTC
TRBV5-1,TRBD2,NA,TRBJ2-2,CASSLELAGATGELFF,TGCGCCAGCAGCTTGGAACTAGCGGGAGCCACCGGGGAGCTGTTTTTT
TRBV2,TRBD1,NA,TRBJ2-2,CASRWTGGPGELFF,TGTGCCAGCAGGTGGACAGGGGGCCCCGGGGAGCTGTTTTTT
TRBV5-4,TRBD1,NA,TRBJ1-2,CASSLDRANYGYTF,TGTGCCAGCAGCTTAGACAGGGCTAACTATGGCTACACCTTC
TRBV18,TRBD2,NA,TRBJ2-1,CASSPKREWNNEQFF,TGTGCCAGCTCACCAAAGCGGGAGTGGAACAATGAGCAGTTCTTC